The rows below give T cell receptor beta chains drawn from one sample of a study of T cells after yellow fever vaccination. Each CDR3 protein gets one entry after TCRdb re-called the 5' RACE reads with MiXCR. Of 450,000 to 550,000 distinct CDR3 sequences in the sample, 15% to 20% were seen once. The sequenced sample was PBMCs, obtained 15 days after the yellow fever booster vaccination. The source of these receptors is a man younger than 40 who received the YFV17D yellow fever vaccine. The CDR3 runs from the conserved cysteine through the conserved F or W. Each record gives: V gene, J gene, CDR3 protein.

TRBV6-2/TRBV6-3	TRBJ2-7	CASSLTGRTYEQYF
TRBV5-1	TRBJ2-2	CASSLASAQNTGELFF
TRBV29-1	TRBJ1-1	CRLDRDTPSEAFF
TRBV11-2	TRBJ2-2	CASSAPGRRNTGELFF
TRBV20-1	TRBJ2-7	CSATTGTSNYEQYF
TRBV29-1	TRBJ2-1	CSVEWERREQFF
TRBV6-5	TRBJ2-1	CASSYSRQGYNEQFF
TRBV27	TRBJ2-3	CASRRLLTGPLTSSTDTQYF
TRBV29-1	TRBJ2-7	CSVPGTSSYEQYF
TRBV28	TRBJ2-7	CASSFRQGLDEQYF
TRBV29-1	TRBJ2-1	CSVETESSYNEQFF
TRBV20-1	TRBJ2-1	CSAGRYNEQFF
TRBV4-3	TRBJ2-1	CASSRASMGGSSYNEQFF
TRBV12-3/TRBV12-4	TRBJ2-5	CASFLRGRDQETQYF
TRBV20-1	TRBJ2-3	CSASQASGSYDTQYF
TRBV9	TRBJ2-5	CASSAHMRAETQYF
TRBV4-3	TRBJ1-2	CASSLSGEGFGYTF
TRBV6-5	TRBJ2-7	CASSSGQVNYEQYF